These 4 T cell receptor beta chains originate from one sample sequenced in a study of T cells in Graves' hyperthyroidism and ophthalmopathy. Amplified TCR beta CDR3 regions came from RNA transcripts. The HTBI primer set served for first-round RT-PCR of the TCR CDR3. Each CDR3 protein is one row after TCRdb ran MiXCR on the multiplex PCR reads. The profile covers around 35,000 distinct CDR3 sequences, with 52% appearing a single time and about 25% taken by the ten largest. Sequenced input: blood. All receptors come from a woman aged 40 to 55 with Graves' ophthalmopathy.

This clonotype was found once. The chain is built from TRBV19 and TRBJ2-7, with 13 bases matching TRBD2. From germline, CDR1 is LNHDA and CDR2 SQIVND (reference sequence). The CDR3 covers 14 residues. V shed 7 bases, J shed 4 bases, and the junction held 4 bases outside the gene matches. The CDR3 sequence: CASKTLAGGYEQYF. DNA of the CDR3: TGTGCCAGTAAGACACTAGCGGGAGGGTACGAGCAGTACTTC. The whole variable domain, remainder taken from reference TRBV19 and TRBJ2-7, is DGGITQSPKYLFRKEGQNVTLSCEQNLNHDAMYWYRQDPGQGLRLIYYSQIVNDFQKGDIAEGYSVSREKKESFPLTVTSAQKNPTAFYLCASKTLAGGYEQYFGPGTRLTVT.

This clonotype has at least ten counts. The rearrangement joins TRBV6-5 to TRBJ2-7; maybe TRBD2 (5 bases). The germline V gene has CDR1 MNHEY and CDR2 SVGAGI. The CDR3 runs to 14 residues. The V end was cut by 2 bases, the J end by 2 bases, with 10 bases between. The CDR3 DNA reads as TGTGCCAGCAGTTACGGTTTCGGGGCCTACGAGCAGTACTTC. It specifies CASSYGFGAYEQYF.

This clonotype was seen once. This chain connects TRBV20-1 to TRBJ2-1; D uncertain. The germline CDR1 and CDR2 sequences are DFQATT and SNEGSKA (reference sequence). V shed 3 bases and J shed 7 bases, with 7 bases lying between them. The CDR3 sequence is 11 residues long. The CDR3: CSARKENEQFF. The CDR3 DNA reads TGCAGTGCTAGGAAAGAGAATGAGCAGTTCTTC.

The rearrangement uses TRBV7-8 and TRBJ1-6; no firm D call. This CDR3 is 17 amino acids long. The germline V and J ends were trimmed by 5 bases and 5 bases, with 19 bases remaining between them. Germline V lookup: CDR1 SGHVS, CDR2 FQNEAQ. DNA of the CDR3: TGTGCCAGCAGCCCCAGTGTGGGGTCCGACAATAATTCACCCCTCCACTTT. Protein sequence: CASSPSVGSDNNSPLHF.